These 26 T cell receptor beta chains were sequenced from one sample in a study of T-cell reconstitution after alpha-beta-depleted transplantation in children. Unique molecular identifiers featured in how the TCRbeta library was prepared. TCRdb re-called the PCR reads with MiXCR, one entry per CDR3 protein. This table holds approximately 390,000 distinct CDR3 sequences, 11% found once. The starting material was PBMCs from the stem cell graft donor, obtained from the stem cell graft. Receptor source: a human donor who donated a stem cell graft to a child with acute myeloid leukemia.

The genes are TRBV15 and TRBJ2-7, with D tentatively TRBD1 (5 bases). CDR1 and CDR2 (germline): LNHNV, YYDKDF (reference sequence). V was pared by 6 bases and J by 1 base, with 10 bases between. The CDR3 runs to 13 residues. This chain's CDR3 is CATRSTESYEQYF. In DNA form, the CDR3 reads TGTGCCACCAGATCGACAGAATCCTACGAGCAGTACTTC.

The chain employs TRBV5-1 and TRBJ2-7; possible D gene TRBD1, 6 bases. There are 18 residues in the CDR3. With 2 bases removed from V and 1 base from J, the gap between germline ends came to 22 bases. Germline assignment: CDR1 SGHRS and CDR2 YFSETQ. The DNA of the CDR3 is TGCGCCAGCAGCTTCGGGGACACCCTTGCGTCTCTATCCTACGAGCAGTACGTC. Its protein product is CASSFGDTLASLSYEQYV.

This clonotype was found a few times. The chain links TRBV4-1 to TRBJ2-3; D gene uncertain. CDR1 is MGHRA, CDR2 YSYEKL, per germline. The CDR3 loop spans 13 amino acids. Trimming took 0 bases from V and 4 from J, leaving 5 bases between them. CDR3 DNA: TGCGCCAGCAGCCAAGATCAATCAGATACGCAGTATTTT. As protein: CASSQDQSDTQYF.

This clonotype was observed a few times. The chain carries TRBV5-1 and TRBJ2-1; TRBD2 matches at 13 bases. Germline CDR1 SGHRS, CDR2 YFSETQ. The ends lost 7 bases at V and 5 bases at J; junction bases unmatched: 6. The CDR3 is made up of 15 amino acids. The CDR3 is CASRGLAGVNNEQFF. The CDR3 DNA sequence: TGCGCCAGCCGTGGACTAGCGGGAGTCAACAATGAGCAGTTCTTC.

This clonotype showed up just a few times. CDR3 coding DNA: TGTGCCAGCAGCTCCACTAGCGATACTGAGCAGTTCTTC. Translation gives CASSSTSDTEQFF. The chain recombines TRBV7-3 with TRBJ2-1; 7 bases align to TRBD2. This CDR3 is 13 amino acids long. CDR1 SGHTA and CDR2 FQGTGA come from the germline V gene. V lost 4 bases and J lost 9; bases outside the gene matches: 6.

This clonotype was counted only a few times. This chain links TRBV4-1 with TRBJ1-1; TRBD1 matches at 8 bases. Trimming took 1 base from V and 11 from J; bases not matched to a gene: 15. Germline V gene lookup returns CDR1 MGHRA and CDR2 YSYEKL. The CDR3 is 16 amino acids. CDR3 in amino acids: CASSQVGARDRRNAFF. CDR3 nucleotides: TGCGCCAGCAGCCAAGTTGGGGCCCGGGACAGGAGGAATGCTTTCTTT.

J is TRBJ2-2 and V is TRBV19; 9 nucleotides match TRBD1. The germline V gene has CDR1 LNHDA and CDR2 SQIVND (reference sequence). The CDR3 extends over 16 amino acids. J lost 6 bases, V lost 8 bases, and 13 bases had no gene match. The CDR3 is CASEPPGQGVSGELFF. In DNA form, the CDR3 reads TGTGCCAGTGAACCTCCGGGACAGGGCGTTTCCGGGGAGCTGTTTTTT.

V usage is TRBV12-2 and J usage is TRBJ2-7; the table's D call TRBD1 went unverified against the DNA. TRBV12-2 is a pseudogene. The length of the CDR3 is 16 residues. The CDR3 region has the DNA TGTGCAAGTCGCCTACTAAAGGGACAGGGCGGCTACGAGCAGTACGTC. Residues: CASRLLKGQGGYEQYV.

This clonotype has a handful of counts. The chain recombines TRBV6-5 with TRBJ2-1; the D is unclear. This CDR3 comprises 16 residues. Deletions cut 0 bases from V and 2 bases from J, with 11 bases between. Germline loops: CDR1 MNHEY, CDR2 SVGAGI. CDR3 region: CASSYSRARTYNEQFF. In DNA, the CDR3 is TGTGCCAGCAGTTACTCCCGTGCAAGAACCTACAATGAGCAGTTCTTC.

This clonotype was counted only a few times. The rearrangement uses TRBV5-1 and TRBJ1-3, with no clear D. The length of the CDR3 is 16 residues. Trimming pared 1 base from V and 0 bases from J, leaving 11 bases between. Germline V CDR1 and CDR2: SGHRS, YFSETQ. The CDR3 bases are TGCGCCAGCAGCTTGAATGATCACAGCTCTGGAAACACCATATATTTT. Translation: CASSLNDHSSGNTIYF.

This clonotype has a count of ten or more. CDR3 in DNA: TGTGCCAGCAGCCAGGACAGGGGACAGACCCAGTACTTC. It translates to CASSQDRGQTQYF. This sequence joins TRBV7-3 and TRBJ2-5; the match to TRBD1 covers 9 bases. The CDR3 extends over 13 amino acids. V was clipped by 5 bases and J by 6 bases; unmatched bases: 4. Germline CDR1 is SGHTA and CDR2 is FQGTGA.

The V and J genes are TRBV25-1 and TRBJ2-2; D ambiguous. V dropped 4 bases and J dropped 3 bases, with 9 bases sitting between them. The CDR3 covers 14 residues. Germline V CDR1 and CDR2: MGHDK, SYGVNS. The CDR3 is CASSGTVYTGELFF. Written as DNA, the CDR3 is TGTGCCAGCAGTGGCACAGTTTACACCGGGGAGCTGTTTTTT.

J is TRBJ2-6 and V is TRBV4-2; a possible D gene is TRBD1 (5 bases). Trimming stripped 0 bases from V and 4 bases from J, with 19 bases between. The CDR3 has 19 amino acids. Germline CDR1 is LGHNA and CDR2 is YNFKEQ. Here the CDR3 reads CASSQEVEAGLRGANVLTF. Here the CDR3 DNA reads TGTGCCAGCAGCCAAGAAGTAGAGGCAGGGTTAAGGGGGGCCAACGTCCTGACTTTC.

V usage is TRBV6-5 and J usage is TRBJ1-6, with D perhaps matching TRBD1 (5 bases). The length of the CDR3 is 17 residues. Trimming removed 0 bases at V and 7 bases at J, with 16 bases between. CDR1 is MNHEY and CDR2 is SVGAGI in the germline V gene. The CDR3 DNA reads as TGTGCCAGCAGTTACTCGATAGCGCGGGACGGGAATTCACCCCTCCACTTT. Protein sequence: CASSYSIARDGNSPLHF.

The table lists this clonotype with many counts. The chain is built from TRBV12-3 or TRBV12-4 and TRBJ1-2; a weak D match, TRBD1 (5 bases). Trimming cost V 5 bases and J 7 bases, with 8 bases left between them. The CDR3 loop spans 11 amino acids. Here the CDR3 reads CASSQGTGYTF. CDR3 nucleotides: TGTGCCAGCAGTCAGGGTACTGGCTACACCTTC.

This clonotype was seen a few times. The J gene is TRBJ2-7, the V gene TRBV25-1; 8 bases match TRBD2. The CDR3 length is 15 residues. V was clipped by 3 bases and J by 5 bases; unmatched bases: 9. Germline V gene lookup returns CDR1 MGHDK and CDR2 SYGVNS. Here the CDR3 reads CASSDPGRASDEQYF. CDR3 in DNA: TGTGCCAGCAGTGATCCCGGGAGGGCCTCGGACGAGCAGTACTTC.

A note on this clonotype: The junction departs from the called germline gene at one end, perhaps through a read error. The J gene is TRBJ1-2, the V gene TRBV5-4, with TRBD1 matching over 7 bases. The CDR3 is 14 amino acids. Germline loops: CDR1 SGHNT, CDR2 YYREEE (reference sequence). CDR3 nucleotide sequence: TGTGCCACCAGCTTGGGGACAGCAACCTATGGCTACACCTTC. It specifies CATSLGTATYGYTF.

This clonotype was detected ten times or more. V and J are TRBV12-3 or TRBV12-4 and TRBJ2-7, with D possibly being TRBD2 (6 bases). The ends were cut back, 5 bases at V and 0 bases at J, with 14 bases in the middle. CDR3 length equals 15 residues. The CDR3 sequence is CASSPSGRGSYEQYF. CDR3 nucleotide sequence: TGTGCCAGCAGTCCCTCTGGGCGGGGCTCCTACGAGCAGTACTTC.

V gene TRBV15 combines with J gene TRBJ2-2; the match to TRBD1 covers 10 bases. Germline CDR1 and CDR2: LNHNV and YYDKDF (reference sequence). V dropped 5 bases and J dropped 4; count of bases not matched to a gene: 4. This CDR3 has 15 residues. The CDR3 sequence: CATSVRDRGTGELFF. CDR3 in DNA: TGTGCCACCAGCGTCCGGGACAGGGGCACCGGGGAGCTGTTTTTT. Full variable domain (outside the CDR3, taken from reference TRBV15 and TRBJ2-2): DAMVIQNPRYQVTQFGKPVTLSCSQTLNHNVMYWYQQKSSQAPKLLFHYYDKDFNNEADTPDNFQSRRPNTSFCFLDIRSPGLGDTAMYLCATSVRDRGTGELFFGEGSRLTVL.

This clonotype was detected many times. This chain links TRBV5-1 with TRBJ2-2; D remains ambiguous. V lost 3 bases and J 7 bases, leaving 7 bases between the germline ends. CDR1 is SGHRS, CDR2 YFSETQ, per germline. The CDR3 is 12 residues long. The CDR3 DNA sequence: TGCGCCAGCAGCTCCGGCGGCGGGGAGCTGTTTTTT. Protein: CASSSGGGELFF.

This clonotype was seen repeatedly, ten times or more. V gene TRBV4-3 combines with J gene TRBJ2-7, with D unclear. The CDR3 length is 16 residues. V was cut by 0 bases and J by 1 base, with 13 bases left in between. Looked up from germline, CDR1 is LGHNA and CDR2 is YSLEER. Here the CDR3 DNA reads TGCGCCAGCAGCCAAGATCTTGGGCAGCTTTCCTACGAGCAGTACTTC. Its translation: CASSQDLGQLSYEQYF.

Note on this clonotype: This may stem from a read error, because a much larger clone lies one nucleotide away. The chain has TRBV5-1 and TRBJ2-5, with no clear D. This CDR3 region has 15 residues. In germline, CDR1 is SGHRS, CDR2 YFSETQ. The V end was cut by 1 base, the J end by 3 bases, with 13 bases between. The DNA for the CDR3 is TGCGCCAGCAGCTTGATCGGAGAACGAAAAGAGACCCAGTACTTC. It encodes CASSLIGERKETQYF.

The V and J genes are TRBV6-1 and TRBJ1-2; 8 positions agree with TRBD1. This CDR3 comprises 13 residues. V trimming: 6 bases; J trimming: 1 base; junction bases outside the gene matches: 1. Germline assignment: CDR1 MNHNS and CDR2 SASEGT. CDR3 residues: CASRTGVNYGYTF. As DNA, the CDR3 is TGTGCCAGCAGGACAGGGGTTAACTATGGCTACACCTTC.

This chain links TRBV4-3 with TRBJ1-4; D not resolved. The CDR3 covers 16 residues. The germline CDR1 and CDR2 sequences are LGHNA and YSLEER. V was trimmed by 3 bases and J by 4 bases, leaving 15 bases between them. DNA of the CDR3: TGCGCCAGCAGCCACGGCGGGCAGGTGTTTAATGAAAAACTGTTTTTT. Its translation: CASSHGGQVFNEKLFF.

This clonotype was found a few times. The chain links TRBV18 to TRBJ2-5, with 8 positions matching TRBD1. The CDR3 length is 15 residues. Germline lookup yields CDR1 KGHSH and CDR2 LQKENI. Trimming at V came to 0 bases and at J to 3 bases, leaving 3 bases not matched to a gene. In DNA, the CDR3 is TGTGCCAGCTCACCACCCGGGACAGGCAAAGAGACCCAGTACTTC. Its protein is CASSPPGTGKETQYF. The full variable domain, in which reference TRBV18 and TRBJ2-5 provide the parts outside the CDR3, is NAGVMQNPRHLVRRRGQEARLRCSPMKGHSHVYWYRQLPEEGLKFMVYLQKENIIDESGMPKERFSAEFPKEGPSILRIQQVVRGDSAAYFCASSPPGTGKETQYFGPGTRLLVL.

Turning to this clonotype: A single base separates this from a much larger clone, so it may be a read error. V and J are TRBV20-1 and TRBJ1-5, with 10 bases lining up with TRBD1. This CDR3 region has 14 residues. CDR1 DFQATT and CDR2 SNEGSKA come from the germline V gene (reference sequence). CDR3 sequence reads: CSARGTGGHQPRHF. The CDR3, as DNA: TGCAGTGCTAGAGGGACAGGGGGTCATCAGCCCCGGCATTTT.